This T cell receptor (beta chain) was identified during a study of T cells in Graves' hyperthyroidism and ophthalmopathy. This clonotype was observed a few times. Template material for amplifying TCR beta CDR3 regions consisted of RNA transcripts. The HTBI set primed first-round TCR CDR3 RT-PCR. Via MiXCR, TCRdb re-called the multiplex PCR reads, giving one row per CDR3 protein. The table shows about 420,000 distinct CDR3 sequences, with around 13% occurring only once. Germline loops: CDR1 GTSNPN, CDR2 SVGIG (reference sequence). Between the trimmed V and J ends, which lost 1 base and 4 bases, there was a span of 13 bases. The CDR3 is 15 residues long.

The chain links TRBV30 to TRBJ2-2; no clear D. Source material: blood. The sequence was collected from a woman younger than 35 with Graves' hyperthyroidism. CDR3 DNA: TGTGCCTGGAGTGAATACTCCTCGAGCACCGGGGAGCTGTTTTTT. Amino acid sequence: CAWSEYSSSTGELFF. The full variable domain, rest sourced from reference TRBV30 and TRBJ2-2, is SQTIHQWPATLVQPVGSPLSLECTVEGTSNPNLYWYRQAAGRGLQLLFYSVGIGQISSEVPQNLSASRPQDRQFILSSKKLLLSDSGFYLCAWSEYSSSTGELFFGEGSRLTVL.